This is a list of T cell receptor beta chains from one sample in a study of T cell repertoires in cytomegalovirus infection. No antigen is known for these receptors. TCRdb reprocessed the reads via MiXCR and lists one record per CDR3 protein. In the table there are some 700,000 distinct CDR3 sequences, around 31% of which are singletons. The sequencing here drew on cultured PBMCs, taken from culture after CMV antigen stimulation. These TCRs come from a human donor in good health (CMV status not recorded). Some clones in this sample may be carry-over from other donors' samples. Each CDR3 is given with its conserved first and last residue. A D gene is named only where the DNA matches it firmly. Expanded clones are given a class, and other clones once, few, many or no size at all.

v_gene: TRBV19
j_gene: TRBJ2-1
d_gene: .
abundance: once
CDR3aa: CATRRAVGSSYNEQFF
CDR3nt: TGTGCCACCCGCCGCGCTGTTGGGAGCTCCTACAATGAGCAGTTCTTC

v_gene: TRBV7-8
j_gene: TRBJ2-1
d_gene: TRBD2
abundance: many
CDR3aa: CASSPLTSGTGNEQFF
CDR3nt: TGTGCCAGCAGCCCCTTGACTAGCGGGACGGGGAATGAGCAGTTCTTC

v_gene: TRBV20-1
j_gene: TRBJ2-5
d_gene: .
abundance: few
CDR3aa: CSARVGNGQETQYF
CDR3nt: TGCAGTGCTAGAGTGGGAAACGGCCAAGAGACCCAGTACTTC

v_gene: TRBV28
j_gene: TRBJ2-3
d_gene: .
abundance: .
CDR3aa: CASSLPGQRTDTQYF
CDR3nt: TGTGCCAGCAGTTTACCCGGACAGCGCACAGATACGCAGTATTTT

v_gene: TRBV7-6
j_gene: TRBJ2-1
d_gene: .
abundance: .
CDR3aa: CASSFYLQGDEQFF
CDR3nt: TGTGCCAGCAGCTTCTATCTCCAAGGCGATGAGCAGTTCTTC

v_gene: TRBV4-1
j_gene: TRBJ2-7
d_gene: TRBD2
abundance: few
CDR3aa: CASSQGPRGRLAGWDEQYF
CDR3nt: TGCGCCAGCAGCCAAGGACCCCGAGGACGACTAGCGGGATGGGACGAGCAGTACTTC

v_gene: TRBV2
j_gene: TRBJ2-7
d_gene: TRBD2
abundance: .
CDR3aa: CASKLAGVPYEQYF
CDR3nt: TGTGCCAGTAAGCTAGCGGGAGTTCCCTACGAGCAGTACTTC

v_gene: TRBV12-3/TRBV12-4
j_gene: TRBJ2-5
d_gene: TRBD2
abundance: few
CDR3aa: CASSAILAGGGETQYF
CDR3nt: TGTGCCAGCAGCGCCATACTAGCGGGGGGAGGAGAGACCCAGTACTTC

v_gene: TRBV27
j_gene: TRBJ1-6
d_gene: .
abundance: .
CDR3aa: CASNVGQGPSPLHF
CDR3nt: TGTGCCAGCAACGTTGGTCAGGGTCCCTCACCCCTCCACTTT

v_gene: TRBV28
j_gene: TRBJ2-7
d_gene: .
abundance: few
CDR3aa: CASRSRRITYEQYF
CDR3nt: TGTGCCAGCAGATCCCGACGGATAACCTACGAGCAGTACTTC

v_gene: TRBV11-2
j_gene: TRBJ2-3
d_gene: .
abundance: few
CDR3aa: CASSYEDYLTDTQYF
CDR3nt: TGTGCCAGCAGCTACGAGGACTACCTCACAGATACGCAGTATTTT

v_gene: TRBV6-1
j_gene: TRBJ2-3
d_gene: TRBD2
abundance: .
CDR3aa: CASSYVPLAGGTDTQYF
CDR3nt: TGTGCCAGCAGTTACGTACCACTAGCGGGGGGCACAGATACGCAGTATTTT

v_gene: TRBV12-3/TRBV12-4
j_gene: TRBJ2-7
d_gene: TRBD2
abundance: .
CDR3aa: CASSSTSGGLEQYF
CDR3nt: TGTGCCAGCAGCTCGACTAGCGGGGGTCTCGAGCAGTACTTC

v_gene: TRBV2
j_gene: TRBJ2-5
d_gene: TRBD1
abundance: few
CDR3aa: CASQPRDRGLQETQYF
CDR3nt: TGTGCCAGCCAACCCCGGGACAGGGGGCTCCAAGAGACCCAGTACTTC

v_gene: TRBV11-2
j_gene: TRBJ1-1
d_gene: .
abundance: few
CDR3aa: CASSARVGNTEAFF
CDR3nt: TGTGCCAGCAGCGCCCGGGTTGGGAACACTGAAGCTTTCTTT

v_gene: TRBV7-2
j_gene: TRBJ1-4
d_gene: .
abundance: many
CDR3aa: CASSLAFEKLFF
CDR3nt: TGTGCCAGCAGCTTAGCGTTTGAAAAACTGTTTTTT

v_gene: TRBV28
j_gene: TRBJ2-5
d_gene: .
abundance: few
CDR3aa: CASSPTTGTVGETQYF
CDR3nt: TGTGCCAGCAGCCCCACCACCGGGACGGTGGGCGAGACCCAGTACTTC

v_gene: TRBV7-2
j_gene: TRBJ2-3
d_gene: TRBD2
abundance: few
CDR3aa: CASSSRSGGTDTQYF
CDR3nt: TGTGCCAGCAGCTCTCGTAGCGGGGGCACAGATACGCAGTATTTT

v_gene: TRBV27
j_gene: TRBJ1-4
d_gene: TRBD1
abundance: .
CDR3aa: CASTHLVGQGLPANEKLFF
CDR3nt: TGTGCCAGCACCCACCTAGTCGGACAGGGTCTTCCGGCTAATGAAAAACTGTTTTTT

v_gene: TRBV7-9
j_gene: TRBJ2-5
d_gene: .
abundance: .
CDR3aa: CASSFNPGETQYF
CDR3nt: TGTGCCAGCAGCTTTAATCCGGGGGAGACCCAGTACTTC

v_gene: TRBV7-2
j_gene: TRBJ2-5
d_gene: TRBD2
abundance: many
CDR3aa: CASSLGLAGRETQYF
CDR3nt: TGTGCCAGCAGCTTAGGGCTAGCGGGGCGGGAGACCCAGTACTTC

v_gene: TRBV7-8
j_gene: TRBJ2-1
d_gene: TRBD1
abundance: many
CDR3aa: CASSPPGQASSYNEQFF
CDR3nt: TGTGCCAGCAGCCCACCGGGACAGGCAAGCTCCTACAATGAGCAGTTCTTC

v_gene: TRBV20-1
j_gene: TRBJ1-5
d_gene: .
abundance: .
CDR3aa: CSARSPNNQPQHF
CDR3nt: TGCAGTGCTAGAAGTCCTAATAATCAGCCCCAGCATTTT

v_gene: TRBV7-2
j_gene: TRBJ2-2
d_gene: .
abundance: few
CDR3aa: CASSLHPGELFF
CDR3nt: TGTGCCAGCAGCCTCCACCCCGGGGAGCTGTTTTTT

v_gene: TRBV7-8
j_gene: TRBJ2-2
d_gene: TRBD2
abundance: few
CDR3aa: CASSLGVAGNTGELFF
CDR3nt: TGTGCCAGCAGCTTAGGGGTAGCGGGGAACACCGGGGAGCTGTTTTTT

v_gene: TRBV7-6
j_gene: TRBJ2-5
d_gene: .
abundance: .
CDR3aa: CASSLAAGSVSGAQYF
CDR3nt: TGTGCCAGCAGCTTAGCGGCCGGGAGTGTTTCGGGGGCCCAGTACTTC

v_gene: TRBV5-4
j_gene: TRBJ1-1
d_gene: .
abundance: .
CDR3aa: CASFRGANTEAFF
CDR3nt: TGTGCCAGTTTCAGGGGTGCGAACACTGAAGCTTTCTTT

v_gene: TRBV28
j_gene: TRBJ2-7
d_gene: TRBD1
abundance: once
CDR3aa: CACSGGQGYEQYF
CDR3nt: TGTGCCTGCAGCGGGGGACAGGGGTACGAGCAGTACTTC

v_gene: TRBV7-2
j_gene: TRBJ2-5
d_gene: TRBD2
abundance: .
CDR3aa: CASISGGGTQYF
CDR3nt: TGTGCCAGTATTAGCGGGGGGGGTACCCAGTACTTC

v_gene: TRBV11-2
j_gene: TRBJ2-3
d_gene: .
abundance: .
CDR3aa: CASKGSVSTGPDTQYF
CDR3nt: TGTGCCAGTAAGGGATCGGTTTCGACGGGCCCAGATACGCAGTATTTT

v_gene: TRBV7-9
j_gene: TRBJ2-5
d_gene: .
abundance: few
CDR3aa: CASSLRQRQETQYF
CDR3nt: TGTGCCAGCAGCTTACGGCAGCGACAAGAGACCCAGTACTTC

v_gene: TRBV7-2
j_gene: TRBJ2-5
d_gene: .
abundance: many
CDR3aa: CASSTGGLGTQYF
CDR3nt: TGTGCCAGCAGCACTGGGGGTCTAGGGACCCAGTACTTC

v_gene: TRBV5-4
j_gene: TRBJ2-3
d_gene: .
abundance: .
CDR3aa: CASSRGGASTDTQYF
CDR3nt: TGTGCCAGCAGCAGGGGGGGAGCTAGCACAGATACGCAGTATTTT

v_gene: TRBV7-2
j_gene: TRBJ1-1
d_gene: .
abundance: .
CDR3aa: CASSPIESSEAFF
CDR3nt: TGTGCCAGCAGCCCGATTGAGTCTTCTGAAGCTTTCTTT